This TCR beta chain is from a study of beta chain features in type 1 diabetes. The germline V gene encodes CDR1 ENHRY and CDR2 SYGVKD. The length of the CDR3 is 12 residues. Trimming stripped 6 bases from V and 6 bases from J, with 8 bases between. Notes on this clone: Its antigen is unidentified.

The sequenced template was cDNA made from the entire isolated RNA. Repertoires were generated with immunoSEQ multiplex PCR, while TCRdb's copy carries only in-frame clones and drops some. In the table there are about 160,000 clones, about 8.3% of which are singletons. Study observations and caveats: Type 1 diabetes patients had TCRB CDR3s that were shorter (moderately but significantly so) in all four CD4+ subsets.

This clonotype originated in a woman younger than 30 with type 1 diabetes. The J gene is TRBJ2-2, the V gene TRBV10-3; no clear D. Source material: central memory CD4+ T cells from blood. The CDR3 DNA reads TGTGCCATCAGGCCAGGCCCCGGGGAGCTGTTTTTT. It encodes CAIRPGPGELFF.